This TCR beta chain was sequenced for a study of blood T cells in healthy people across ages. Sample-barcoded 5' priming and a J-beta primer mix drove a second PCR of 7 to 11 cycles. Unique molecular identifiers of 12 random nucleotides labeled each cDNA. Each sample yielded at least 2.5 million CDR3-containing paired-end reads. One entry per CDR3 protein, called by TCRdb with MiXCR from the 5' RACE reads. The sample has around 790,000 distinct CDR3 sequences, more than 40% seen once; the top ten hold around 21%. Only a few counts were recorded for this clonotype. Each sample yielded at least 5.5 micrograms of PBMC total RNA. The specimen was blood. This sequence originates from a man aged 55 to 70 in good health.

The CDR3 DNA reads TGTGCCAGCAGTTATAGTCGGACAGGGGGCCTGAACATTCAGTACTTC. Translating gives CASSYSRTGGLNIQYF. The rearrangement links TRBV6-2 or TRBV6-3 to TRBJ2-4; TRBD1 agrees at 11 bases. Germline loops: CDR1 MNHEY, CDR2 SVGEGT. This CDR3 spans 16 amino acids. J was trimmed by 7 bases and V by 3 bases; bases with no gene match: 8.